This TCR beta chain is from a study of shared clonotypes between healthy human individuals. Per the germline V gene, CDR1 is MDHEN and CDR2 is SYDVKM. The CDR3 loop spans 15 amino acids. In the study's own analysis: Quality scores were absent from the junction-only immunoSEQ sequences, so filtering differed. Clones were sequenced by immunoSEQ multiplex PCR, and TCRdb holds only the in-frame ones, with some missing. V, J and clone size derive from that table, while D and trimming were established from the DNA sequence. This sample has roughly 700,000 clones, with over 65% found just once. The V and J genes are TRBV28 and TRBJ2-5; 11 nucleotides match TRBD2. The J call may be in error: the DNA end matches TRBJ2-7 better. This clonotype originated in a young woman in good health. Material for sequencing was memory CD4+ T cells sorted from blood. The subset is: CD45RA-negative fraction. This chain's CDR3 is CASSLGTSGSYEQYF. The CDR3, as DNA: TGTGCCAGCAGTTTAGGTACTAGCGGGAGTTACGAGCAGTACTTC.